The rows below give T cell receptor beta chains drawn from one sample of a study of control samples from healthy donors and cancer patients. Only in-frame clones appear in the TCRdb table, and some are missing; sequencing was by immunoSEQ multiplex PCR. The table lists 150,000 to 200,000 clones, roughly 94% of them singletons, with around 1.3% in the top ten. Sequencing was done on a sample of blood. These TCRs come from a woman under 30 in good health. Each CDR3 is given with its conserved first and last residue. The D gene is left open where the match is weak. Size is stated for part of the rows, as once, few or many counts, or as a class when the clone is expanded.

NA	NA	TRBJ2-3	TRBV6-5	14	TGTGCCAGCAGAACAGGGAGGTTAACAGATACGCAGTATTTT	CASRTGRLTDTQYF
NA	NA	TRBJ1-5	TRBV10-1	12	TGCGCCACAGGGGTAGGCAATCAGCCCCAGCATTTT	CATGVGNQPQHF
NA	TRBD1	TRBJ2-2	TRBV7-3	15	TGTGCCAGCAGCACAGACAGGGGAGAAACCGGGGAGCTGTTTTTT	CASSTDRGETGELFF
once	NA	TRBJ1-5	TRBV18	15	TGTGCCAGCTCACTACAGGGTGGCCAAGGGCAGCCCCAGCATTTT	CASSLQGGQGQPQHF
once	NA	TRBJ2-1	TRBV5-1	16	TGCGCCAGCAGCTTGGATGGGGTCGTGACACACAATGAGCAGTTCTTC	CASSLDGVVTHNEQFF
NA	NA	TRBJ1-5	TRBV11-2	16	TGTGCCAGCAGCTCCGAGGGCAGGCACAACAATCAGCCCCAGCATTTT	CASSSEGRHNNQPQHF
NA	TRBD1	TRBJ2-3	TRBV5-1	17	TGCGCCAGCAGCTTGGGACAGGGCGATTATGGCACAGATACGCAGTATTTT	CASSLGQGDYGTDTQYF
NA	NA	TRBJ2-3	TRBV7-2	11	TGTGCCAGCAGCTTTGGAGATACGCAGTATTTT	CASSFGDTQYF
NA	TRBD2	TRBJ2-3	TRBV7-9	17	TGTGCCAGCAGCTTAGGGAGATCGGGGGGGCAAACAGATACGCAGTATTTT	CASSLGRSGGQTDTQYF
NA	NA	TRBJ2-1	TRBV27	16	TGTGCCAGCACCCGCGACGGGGGCGCGACCTACAATGAGCAGTTCTTC	CASTRDGGATYNEQFF
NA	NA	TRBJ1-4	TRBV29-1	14	TGCAGCGTACATCCGGGAGGCCTGGGTGAAAAACTGTTTTTT	CSVHPGGLGEKLFF
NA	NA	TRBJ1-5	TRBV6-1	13	TGTGCCAGCAGTGAGAACAGGAATCAGCCCCAGCATTTT	CASSENRNQPQHF
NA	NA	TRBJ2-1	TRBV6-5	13	TGTGCCAGCAGTAGAGATCCACACAATGAGCAGTTCTTC	CASSRDPHNEQFF
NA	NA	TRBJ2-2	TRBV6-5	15	TGTGCCAGCAATCGGGACTTCCCGGGGACCGGGGAGCTGTTTTTT	CASNRDFPGTGELFF
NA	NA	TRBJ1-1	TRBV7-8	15	TGTGCCAGCAGCTTAAAGTTGGGGTTCGACCATGAAGCTTTCTTT	CASSLKLGFDHEAFF
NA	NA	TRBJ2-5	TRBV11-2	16	TGTGCCAGCAGCTTACGTCAGGGGGAGGGACGTTGGACCCAGTACTTC	CASSLRQGEGRWTQYF
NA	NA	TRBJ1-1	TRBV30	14	TGTGCCTGGCTTGAAAAGGTAGTGAACACTGAAGCTTTCTTT	CAWLEKVVNTEAFF
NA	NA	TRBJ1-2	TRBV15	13	TGTGCCACCAGCAGAGATATGAGCTATGGCTACACCTTC	CATSRDMSYGYTF
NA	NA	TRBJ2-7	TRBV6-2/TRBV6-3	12	TGTGCCAGCAGTCTCAGGGGTGGAGAGCAGTACTTC	CASSLRGGEQYF
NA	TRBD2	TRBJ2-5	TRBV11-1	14	TGTGCCAGCAGCTTAAACTCGGGAGGAGAGACCCAGTACTTC	CASSLNSGGETQYF
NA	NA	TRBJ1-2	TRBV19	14	TGTGCCAGTAGTATAGAATGGACAGCCGATGGCTACACCTTC	CASSIEWTADGYTF
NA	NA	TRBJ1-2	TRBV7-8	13	TGTGCCAGCAGCTTAGGGGCAGTCTATGGCTACACCTTC	CASSLGAVYGYTF
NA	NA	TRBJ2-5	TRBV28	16	TGTGCCAGCAGTTTAGGGGTACGGGCAGTTCGAGAGACCCAGTACTTC	CASSLGVRAVRETQYF
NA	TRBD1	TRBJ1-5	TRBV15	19	TGTGCCACCAGCAGAGAGGTGACAGGGTGGAGGTATAGCAATCAGCCCCAGCATTTT	CATSREVTGWRYSNQPQHF
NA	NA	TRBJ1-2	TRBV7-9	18	TGTGCCAGCAGCTTAGGTCGGAGGCGGGATGGGCTTAACTATGGCTACACCTTC	CASSLGRRRDGLNYGYTF